The 5 T cell receptor beta chains given below trace back to one sample, sequenced in a study of shared clonotypes between healthy human individuals. Produced via immunoSEQ multiplex PCR; TCRdb's table is partial and in-frame only. The table includes about 2,200,000 clones, 93% detected once. CD45RO-negative cells were positively selected for CCR7, leaving out terminally differentiated effector memory CD45RA+ cells. The sample taken for sequencing was naive CD8+ T cells from PBMCs. The receptors come from a man in his late teens or twenties in good health. Some clones in this sample may be carry-over from other donors' samples.

The chain is built from TRBV27 and TRBJ1-1; D is unclear. This CDR3 spans 14 amino acids. Germline assignment: CDR1 MNHEY and CDR2 SMNVEV (reference sequence). V was cut by 4 bases and J by 3 bases, with 12 bases left in between. This CDR3 reads CASSYSADYTEAFF. The CDR3 nucleotides read TGTGCCAGCAGTTATTCAGCAGACTACACTGAAGCTTTCTTT.

This clone showed up just a few times. V is TRBV18 and J is TRBJ1-1, with D unresolved. The V gene lost 2 bases and the J gene lost 7 bases, with 11 bases spanning the gap. The CDR3 has 13 amino acids. Germline CDR1 and CDR2: KGHSH and LQKENI. This CDR3 reads CASSPDSVREAFF. The DNA for the CDR3 is TGTGCCAGCTCACCAGATTCCGTACGTGAAGCTTTCTTT. The entire variable domain, with the rest obtained from reference TRBV18 and TRBJ1-1, is as follows: NAGVMQNPRHLVRRRGQEARLRCSPMKGHSHVYWYRQLPEEGLKFMVYLQKENIIDESGMPKERFSAEFPKEGPSILRIQQVVRGDSAAYFCASSPDSVREAFFGQGTRLTVV.

The V and J genes are TRBV15 and TRBJ2-1; D remains unclear. The CDR3 covers 16 residues. Germline loops: CDR1 LNHNV, CDR2 YYDKDF (reference sequence). Trimming removed 1 base at V and 2 bases at J, with 12 bases between. CDR3 sequence: CATSRVEVRTYNEQFF. The DNA for the CDR3 is TGTGCCACCAGCAGAGTAGAGGTCAGGACCTACAATGAGCAGTTCTTC. Filled out from reference TRBV15 and TRBJ2-1, the complete variable domain reads DAMVIQNPRYQVTQFGKPVTLSCSQTLNHNVMYWYQQKSSQAPKLLFHYYDKDFNNEADTPDNFQSRRPNTSFCFLDIRSPGLGDTAMYLCATSRVEVRTYNEQFFGPGTRLTVL.

The rearrangement links TRBV4-3 to TRBJ2-1; 12 bases agree with TRBD2. This CDR3 region has 18 residues. J lost 3 bases, V lost 4 bases, and 10 bases had no gene match. Germline CDR1 reads LGHNA; CDR2 reads YSLEER. Here the CDR3 DNA reads TGCGCCAGCAGCCTCCGACTAGCGGGAGAATCGGGCTACAATGAGCAGTTCTTC. It specifies CASSLRLAGESGYNEQFF.

The rearrangement joins TRBV27 to TRBJ2-7; 7 nucleotides line up with TRBD2. J gave up 3 bases and V 6 bases, and 11 bases lay outside the gene matches. The CDR3 has 15 residues. From germline, CDR1 is MNHEY and CDR2 SMNVEV (reference sequence). CDR3 loop: CASRPLETSNYEQYF. CDR3 DNA: TGTGCCAGCAGACCACTAGAGACTAGCAACTACGAGCAGTACTTC.